The source of this TCR beta chain is a study of CD8 T cells in Susac syndrome. Germline CDR1 reads DFQATT; CDR2 reads SNEGSKA (reference sequence). The CDR3 length is 12 residues. V was pared by 7 bases and J by 0 bases, with 10 bases between. Healthy donors constituted the controls, which were matched for age and sex. RNA totalling about 0.45 to 1 ug underwent reverse transcription with random hexamers. TCRdb called the immunoSEQ multiplex PCR reads again in MiXCR, with one record for every CDR3 protein. The data show some 190,000 distinct CDR3 sequences, approximately 94% seen once. Sequencing input: CD4+ T cells from PBMCs. The receptor was isolated from a human donor in good health. The chain employs TRBV20-1 and TRBJ2-7, with D uncertain. CDR3 sequence reads: CSGAENSYEQYF. The CDR3 DNA sequence: TGCAGTGGGGCGGAGAACTCCTACGAGCAGTACTTC.